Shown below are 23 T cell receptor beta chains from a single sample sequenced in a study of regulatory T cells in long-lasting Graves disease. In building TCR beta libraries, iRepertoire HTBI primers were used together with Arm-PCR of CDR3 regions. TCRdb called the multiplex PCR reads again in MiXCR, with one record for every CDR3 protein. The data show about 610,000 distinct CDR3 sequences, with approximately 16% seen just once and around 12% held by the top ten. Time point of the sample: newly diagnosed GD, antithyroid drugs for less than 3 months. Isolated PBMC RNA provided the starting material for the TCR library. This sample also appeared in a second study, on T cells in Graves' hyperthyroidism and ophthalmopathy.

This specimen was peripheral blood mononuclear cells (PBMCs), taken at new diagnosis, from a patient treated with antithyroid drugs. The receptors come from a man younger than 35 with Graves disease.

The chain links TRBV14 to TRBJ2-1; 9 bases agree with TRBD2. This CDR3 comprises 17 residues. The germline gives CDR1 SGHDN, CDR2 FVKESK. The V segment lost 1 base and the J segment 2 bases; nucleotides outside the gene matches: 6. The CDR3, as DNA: TGTGCCAGCAGCCAAGGCACTAGCGGGTGGACCTACAATGAGCAGTTCTTC. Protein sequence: CASSQGTSGWTYNEQFF.

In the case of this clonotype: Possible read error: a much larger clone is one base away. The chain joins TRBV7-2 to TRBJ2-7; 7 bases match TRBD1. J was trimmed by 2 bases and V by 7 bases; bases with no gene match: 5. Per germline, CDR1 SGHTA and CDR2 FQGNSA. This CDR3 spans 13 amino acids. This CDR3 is CASIPTGTYEQYF. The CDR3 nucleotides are TGTGCCAGCATCCCGACAGGGACCTACGAGCAGTACTTC. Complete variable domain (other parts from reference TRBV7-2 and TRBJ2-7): GAGVSQSPSNKVTEKGKDVELRCDPISGHTALYWYRQSLGQGLEFLIYFQGNSAPDKSGLPSDRFSAERTGGSVSTLTIQRTQQEDSAVYLCASIPTGTYEQYFGPGTRLTVT.

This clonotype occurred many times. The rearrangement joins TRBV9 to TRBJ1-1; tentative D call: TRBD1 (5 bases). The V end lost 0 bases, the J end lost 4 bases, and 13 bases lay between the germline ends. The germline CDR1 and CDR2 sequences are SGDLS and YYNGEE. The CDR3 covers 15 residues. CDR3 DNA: TGTGCCAGCAGCGTAGGAGGGACGATGAGCACTGAAGCTTTCTTT. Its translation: CASSVGGTMSTEAFF.

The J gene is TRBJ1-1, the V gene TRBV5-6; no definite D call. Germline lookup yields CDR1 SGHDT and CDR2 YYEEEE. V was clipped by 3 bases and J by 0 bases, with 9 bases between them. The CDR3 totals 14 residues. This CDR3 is CASSSPRMNTEAFF. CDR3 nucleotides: TGTGCCAGCAGCTCACCAAGAATGAACACTGAAGCTTTCTTT.

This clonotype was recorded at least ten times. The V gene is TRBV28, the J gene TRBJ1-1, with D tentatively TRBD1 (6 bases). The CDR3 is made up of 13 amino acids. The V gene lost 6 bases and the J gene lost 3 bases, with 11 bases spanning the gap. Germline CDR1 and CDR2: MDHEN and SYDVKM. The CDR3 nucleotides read TGTGCCAGCAGATCCAGGGGCGACACTGAAGCTTTCTTT. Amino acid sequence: CASRSRGDTEAFF.

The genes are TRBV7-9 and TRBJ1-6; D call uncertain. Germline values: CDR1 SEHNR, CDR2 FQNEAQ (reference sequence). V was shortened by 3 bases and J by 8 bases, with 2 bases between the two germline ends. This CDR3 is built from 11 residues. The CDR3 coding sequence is TGTGCCAGCAGCTTGGATTCACCCCTCCACTTT. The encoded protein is CASSLDSPLHF.

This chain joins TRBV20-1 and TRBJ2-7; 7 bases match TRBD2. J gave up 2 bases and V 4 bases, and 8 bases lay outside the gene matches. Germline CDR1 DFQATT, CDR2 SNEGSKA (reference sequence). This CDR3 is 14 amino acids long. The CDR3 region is CSAKDRDYAYEQYF. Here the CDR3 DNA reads TGCAGTGCTAAAGACCGGGACTACGCCTACGAGCAGTACTTC.

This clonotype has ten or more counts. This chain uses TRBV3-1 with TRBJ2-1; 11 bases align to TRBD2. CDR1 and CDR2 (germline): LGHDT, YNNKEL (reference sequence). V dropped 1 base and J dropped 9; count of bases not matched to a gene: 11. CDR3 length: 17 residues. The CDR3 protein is CASSQAQLAGVMVEQFF. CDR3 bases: TGTGCCAGCAGCCAAGCCCAACTAGCGGGGGTGATGGTTGAGCAGTTCTTC.

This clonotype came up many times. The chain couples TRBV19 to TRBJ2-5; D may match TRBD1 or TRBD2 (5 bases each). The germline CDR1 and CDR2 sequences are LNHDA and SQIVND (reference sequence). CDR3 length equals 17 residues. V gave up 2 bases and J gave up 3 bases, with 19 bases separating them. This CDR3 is CASSILSEGALEETQYF. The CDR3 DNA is TGTGCCAGTAGTATACTTAGCGAAGGGGCGCTGGAAGAGACCCAGTACTTC.

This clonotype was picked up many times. DNA for the CDR3: TGTGCCAGCAGCTCCCCGGGGGGCACCTACGAGCAGTACTTC. Translating gives CASSSPGGTYEQYF. The genes are TRBV7-9 and TRBJ2-7, with D perhaps TRBD2 (7 bases). CDR3 length equals 14 residues. The germline gives CDR1 SEHNR, CDR2 FQNEAQ (reference sequence). Trimming left V 4 bases short and J 2 bases short, with 12 bases between.

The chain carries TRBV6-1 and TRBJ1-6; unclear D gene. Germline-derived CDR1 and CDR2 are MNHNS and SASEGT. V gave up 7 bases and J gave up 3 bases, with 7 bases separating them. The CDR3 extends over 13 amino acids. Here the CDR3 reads CASTSVYNSPLHF. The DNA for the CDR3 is TGTGCCAGCACCTCCGTCTATAATTCACCCCTCCACTTT.

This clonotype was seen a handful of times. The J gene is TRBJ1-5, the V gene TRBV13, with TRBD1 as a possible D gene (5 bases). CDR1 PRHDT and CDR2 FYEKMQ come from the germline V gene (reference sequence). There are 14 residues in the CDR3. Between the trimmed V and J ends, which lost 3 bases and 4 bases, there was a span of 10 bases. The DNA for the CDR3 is TGTGCCAGCAGCTTCCAAGGGGTTAATCAGCCCCAGCATTTT. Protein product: CASSFQGVNQPQHF.

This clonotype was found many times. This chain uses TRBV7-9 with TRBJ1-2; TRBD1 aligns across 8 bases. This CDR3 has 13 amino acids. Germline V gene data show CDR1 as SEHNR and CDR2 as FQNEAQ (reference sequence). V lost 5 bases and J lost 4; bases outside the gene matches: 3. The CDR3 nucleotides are TGTGCCAGCAGCCAGGACAGGGTCTATGGCTACACCTTC. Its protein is CASSQDRVYGYTF.

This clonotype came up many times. The CDR3 spells CASSPAGQGAYEQYF. CDR3 DNA sequence: TGTGCCAGTTCCCCCGCGGGACAGGGAGCCTACGAGCAGTACTTC. This chain connects TRBV19 to TRBJ2-7; 9 bases line up with TRBD1. CDR1 and CDR2 from the germline V gene are LNHDA and SQIVND (reference sequence). Germline trimming cut 8 bases from V and 2 bases from J; bases unmatched to any gene: 10. The CDR3 spans 15 residues.

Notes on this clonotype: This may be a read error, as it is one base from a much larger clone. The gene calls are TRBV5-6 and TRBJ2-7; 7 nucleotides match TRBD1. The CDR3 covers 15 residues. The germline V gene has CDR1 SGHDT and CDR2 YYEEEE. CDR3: CVSSWGPGGSFEQYF. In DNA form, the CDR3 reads TGTGTCAGCAGCTGGGGGCCAGGGGGATCGTTCGAGCAGTACTTC.

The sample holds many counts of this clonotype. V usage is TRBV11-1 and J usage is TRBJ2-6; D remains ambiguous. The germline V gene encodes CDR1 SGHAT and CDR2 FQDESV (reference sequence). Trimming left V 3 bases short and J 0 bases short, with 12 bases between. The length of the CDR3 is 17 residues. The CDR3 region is CASSFQVTLSGANVLTF. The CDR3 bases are TGTGCCAGCAGCTTCCAGGTAACCCTCTCTGGGGCCAACGTCCTGACTTTC.

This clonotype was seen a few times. This chain's CDR3 is CASSFLNYEQYF. The CDR3 bases are TGTGCCAGCAGCTTCCTGAACTACGAGCAGTACTTC. The chain uses TRBV11-2 and TRBJ2-7; unclear D gene. V lost 3 bases and J 3 bases, leaving 6 bases between the germline ends. This CDR3 has 12 amino acids. Germline assignment: CDR1 SGHAT and CDR2 FQNNGV.

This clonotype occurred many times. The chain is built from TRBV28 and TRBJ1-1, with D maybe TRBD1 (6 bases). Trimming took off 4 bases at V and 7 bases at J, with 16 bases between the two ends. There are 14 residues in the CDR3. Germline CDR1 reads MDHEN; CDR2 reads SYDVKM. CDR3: CASSSTGRSIEAFF. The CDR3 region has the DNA TGTGCCAGCAGTTCGACAGGTAGGAGCATTGAAGCTTTCTTT.

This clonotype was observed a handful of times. The CDR3 DNA is TGTGCCAGCAGCAAGCGGGAGCACCAAGAGACCCAGTACTTC. Its translation is CASSKREHQETQYF. This chain joins TRBV6-2 or TRBV6-3 and TRBJ2-1, with 8 bases lining up with TRBD2. The J call may not be correct, given that the DNA end is closer to TRBJ2-5. The germline V gene has CDR1 MNHEY and CDR2 SVGEGT. CDR3 length equals 14 residues.

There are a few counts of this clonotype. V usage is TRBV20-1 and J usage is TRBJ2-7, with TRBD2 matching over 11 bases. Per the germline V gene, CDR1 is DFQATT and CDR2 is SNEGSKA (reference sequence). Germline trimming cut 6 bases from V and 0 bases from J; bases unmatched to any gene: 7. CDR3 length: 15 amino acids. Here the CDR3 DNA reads TGCAGTGCAGGTAGCGGGAGGGTTAGCTCCTACGAGCAGTACTTC. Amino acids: CSAGSGRVSSYEQYF.

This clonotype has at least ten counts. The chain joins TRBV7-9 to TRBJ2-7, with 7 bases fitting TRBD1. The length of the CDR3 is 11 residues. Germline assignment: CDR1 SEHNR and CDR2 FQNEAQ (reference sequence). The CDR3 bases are TGTGCAACCCAGGGGGATTACGAGCAGTACTTC. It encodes CATQGDYEQYF.

The chain's CDR3 is CASSLAGWGAGQPQHF. CDR3 bases: TGTGCCAGCAGCTTGGCCGGGTGGGGGGCCGGGCAGCCCCAGCATTTT. This chain uses TRBV5-5 with TRBJ1-5, with D maybe TRBD1 (6 bases). Trimming took off 0 bases at V and 7 bases at J, with 17 bases between the two ends. CDR3 size: 16 residues. Germline CDR1 reads SGHKS; CDR2 reads YYEKEE (reference sequence).

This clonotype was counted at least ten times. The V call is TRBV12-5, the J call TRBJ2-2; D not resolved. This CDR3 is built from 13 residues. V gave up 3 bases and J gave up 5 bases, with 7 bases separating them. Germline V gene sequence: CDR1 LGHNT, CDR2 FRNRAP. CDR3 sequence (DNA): TGTGCTAGTGGTTTAGGTGCTACCGGGGAGCTGTTTTTT. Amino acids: CASGLGATGELFF.